A selection of T cell receptor beta chains follows, all from one sample in a study of graft-versus-host responses after intestinal transplantation. TCRdb's table, derived via immunoSEQ multiplex PCR, lists solely in-frame clones and lacks some. The sample lists around 4,900 clones, around four fifths occurring once. Sample: ileum tissue, taken around 120 days after intestinal transplantation. These TCRs come from a human patient who received an intestinal transplant, so some T cells may come from the graft donor. Each CDR3 is given with its conserved first and last residue. The D gene is left open where the match is weak. Rows give clone size only sometimes, using once, few, many, or a class for an expanded clone.

d_call cdr3_length j_call clone_size v_call cdr3_aa cdr3_nt
NA 13 TRBJ1-1 NA TRBV9 CASSVGVSSEAFF TGTGCCAGCAGCGTAGGGGTCAGCTCTGAAGCTTTCTTT
NA 18 TRBJ1-6 NA TRBV5-6 CASSLSTSTEGYNSPLHF TGTGCCAGCAGCTTGTCTACTTCAACCGAGGGGTATAATTCACCCCTCCACTTT
TRBD1 15 TRBJ1-1 NA TRBV6-5 CASRDRDSLWTEAFF TGTGCCAGCAGAGACAGGGACAGCCTGTGGACTGAAGCTTTCTTT
NA 16 TRBJ2-1 NA TRBV6-4 CASVGGLGLTYNEQFF TGTGCCTCAGTTGGGGGACTGGGTTTAACCTACAATGAGCAGTTCTTC
NA 14 TRBJ1-6 NA TRBV2 CASSDRVANSPLHF TGTGCCAGCAGTGACAGGGTTGCTAATTCACCCCTCCACTTT
TRBD2 15 TRBJ2-4 NA TRBV10-3 CAISGLAESKNIQYF TGTGCCATCAGTGGGCTAGCGGAATCCAAAAACATTCAGTACTTC
TRBD1 15 TRBJ2-1 few TRBV25-1 CASSDGTGGNNEQFF TGTGCCAGCAGCGACGGGACAGGGGGCAACAATGAGCAGTTCTTC
TRBD1 17 TRBJ1-1 NA TRBV4-1 CASSPWKGAGMNTEAFF TGCGCCAGCAGCCCCTGGAAGGGGGCCGGGATGAACACTGAAGCTTTCTTT
NA 13 TRBJ2-2 NA TRBV13 CASSRPGRGELFF TGTGCCAGCAGCCGGCCCGGGAGAGGGGAGCTGTTTTTT
NA 14 TRBJ2-2 NA TRBV18 CASSQGLNTGELFF TGTGCCAGCTCACAAGGTTTAAACACCGGGGAGCTGTTTTTT
TRBD2 15 TRBJ2-7 NA TRBV30 CAWSPGLAGDSEQYF TGTGCCTGGAGTCCCGGACTAGCGGGAGATAGCGAGCAGTACTTC
NA 11 TRBJ1-1 NA TRBV5-8 CASMGNTEAFF TGTGCCAGCATGGGGAACACTGAAGCTTTCTTT
NA 12 TRBJ2-7 NA TRBV7-9 CASSLVLSEQYF TGTGCCAGCAGCTTAGTTCTATCCGAGCAGTACTTC
NA 13 TRBJ1-5 NA TRBV27 CASSWTANQPQHF TGTGCCAGCAGTTGGACAGCTAATCAGCCCCAGCATTTT
NA 13 TRBJ2-5 NA TRBV28 CASSLSGSETQYF TGTGCCAGCAGTTTATCAGGGTCCGAGACCCAGTACTTC
NA 16 TRBJ1-2 NA TRBV28 CASSLCRCQANYGYTF TGTGCCAGCAGTTTATGCCGTTGCCAGGCGAACTATGGCTACACCTTC
TRBD2 14 TRBJ2-7 NA TRBV29-1 CSVERLAGVYEQYF TGCAGCGTTGAGCGGCTAGCGGGAGTGTACGAGCAGTACTTC
NA 14 TRBJ2-7 once TRBV19 CASSMGRLAYEQYF TGTGCCAGTAGTATGGGAAGGTTGGCCTACGAGCAGTACTTC
TRBD2 16 TRBJ2-3 NA TRBV9 CASSFTGTRRTDTQYF TGTGCCAGCAGCTTCACCGGGACTAGACGCACAGATACGCAGTATTTT
TRBD2 14 TRBJ2-1 NA TRBV7-2 CASSRSSGANEQFF TGTGCCAGCAGCCGATCTAGCGGGGCGAATGAGCAGTTCTTC
NA 14 TRBJ1-4 NA TRBV5-5 CASSLGATNEKLFF TGTGCCAGCAGCTTGGGGGCAACTAATGAAAAACTGTTTTTT
NA 14 TRBJ1-1 NA TRBV4-1 CASSQPTQGTEAFF TGCGCCAGCAGCCAACCTACACAGGGCACTGAAGCTTTCTTT
NA 14 TRBJ2-1 once TRBV19 CASMGQGISNEQFF TGTGCCAGTATGGGGCAGGGGATCTCCAATGAGCAGTTCTTC
TRBD1 14 TRBJ1-1 few TRBV7-3 CASSEQGAGTEAFF TGTGCCAGCAGCGAACAGGGGGCGGGTACTGAAGCTTTCTTT
NA 16 TRBJ1-5 NA TRBV23-1 CASSRLPGVYNQPQHF TGCGCCAGCAGTCGGTTACCGGGGGTTTACAATCAGCCCCAGCATTTT
NA 18 TRBJ2-7 once TRBV13 CASSVGLPWAGPSYEQYF TGTGCCAGCAGCGTAGGGCTACCATGGGCAGGGCCCTCCTACGAGCAGTACTTC
NA 14 TRBJ2-6 once TRBV7-9 CASSFSLGANVLTF TGTGCCAGCAGCTTCTCACTGGGGGCCAACGTCCTGACTTTC
NA 11 TRBJ1-1 once TRBV29-1 CSVDGGGQAFF TGCAGCGTTGATGGGGGAGGGCAAGCTTTCTTT
NA 16 TRBJ1-6 NA TRBV6-9 CASSETGTPYNSPLHF TGTGCCAGCAGTGAAACCGGGACCCCCTATAATTCACCCCTCCACTTT
NA 15 TRBJ1-1 NA TRBV6-1 CASSERGSGNTEAFF TGTGCCAGCAGTGAAAGGGGGTCAGGTAACACTGAAGCTTTCTTT
TRBD2 15 TRBJ2-5 NA TRBV6-6 CASSYGAGDQETQYF TGTGCCAGCAGTTACGGAGCGGGGGACCAAGAGACCCAGTACTTC
NA 12 TRBJ2-7 NA TRBV7-2 CASSLNSYEQYF TGTGCCAGCAGCCTAAACTCCTACGAGCAGTACTTC
NA 14 TRBJ2-5 few TRBV10-1 CASSESSPRGTQYF TGCGCCAGCAGTGAGTCGTCACCACGTGGGACCCAGTACTTC
TRBD2 18 TRBJ2-3 NA TRBV4-1 CASSQERAGAGDTDTQYF TGCGCCAGCAGCCAAGAACGGGCTGGGGCGGGGGACACAGATACGCAGTATTTT
NA 14 TRBJ2-7 NA TRBV9 CASSVDGPSAGLYF TGTGCCAGCAGCGTAGATGGGCCATCCGCTGGGTTGTACTTC
TRBD1 16 TRBJ2-2 NA TRBV9 CASSPRTGADTGELFF TGTGCCAGCAGCCCTCGGACAGGGGCGGACACCGGGGAGCTGTTTTTT
NA 13 TRBJ1-5 NA TRBV30 CAWSGQNNQPQHF TGTGCCTGGAGTGGACAGAACAATCAGCCCCAGCATTTT
TRBD2 16 TRBJ2-3 NA TRBV11-2 CASSLLAGGRTDTQYF TGTGCCAGCAGCTTACTAGCGGGAGGTCGGACAGATACGCAGTATTTT
TRBD1 16 TRBJ2-7 NA TRBV6-4 CASSETPGQGAGEQYF TGTGCCAGCAGTGAAACCCCGGGACAGGGGGCTGGCGAGCAGTACTTC
NA 14 TRBJ2-7 NA TRBV6-6 CASSYSQGGHEQYF TGTGCCAGCAGTTACTCTCAGGGCGGCCACGAGCAGTACTTC
NA 14 TRBJ1-5 large TRBV19 CASSILSGEQPQHF TGTGCCAGTAGTATTCTTTCGGGGGAACAGCCCCAGCATTTT
NA 16 TRBJ2-7 NA TRBV7-3 CASSSLRGKPTDEQYF TGTGCCAGCAGCTCACTCCGGGGGAAACCAACGGACGAGCAGTACTTC
NA 15 TRBJ2-1 NA TRBV2 CAGGSIPSWANEQFF TGTGCCGGAGGGTCCATCCCAAGTTGGGCAAATGAGCAGTTCTTC
NA 15 TRBJ1-4 NA TRBV5-1 CASSLTGPWLGPLFF TGCGCCAGCAGCTTGACAGGTCCTTGGTTGGGTCCCCTGTTTTTT
TRBD1 16 TRBJ2-5 NA TRBV6-1 CASSDQLQGMGETQYF TGTGCCAGCAGTGACCAATTACAGGGGATGGGAGAGACCCAGTACTTC
NA 14 TRBJ1-5 NA TRBV5-6 CASSLGVGGQPQHF TGTGCCAGCAGCTTGGGGGTAGGGGGTCAGCCCCAGCATTTT
TRBD2 17 TRBJ2-2 NA TRBV15 CATSRDRVTSGTGELFF TGTGCCACCAGCAGAGATCGAGTGACTAGCGGGACCGGGGAGCTGTTTTTT
TRBD1 19 TRBJ1-1 NA TRBV5-6 CASSAPDRDRIGMNTEAFF TGTGCCAGCAGCGCCCCAGACCGGGACAGAATCGGCATGAACACTGAAGCTTTCTTT
NA 16 TRBJ1-4 NA TRBV28 CASSSRRATGGEKLFF TGTGCCAGCAGTTCCCGTAGGGCCACAGGTGGGGAAAAACTGTTTTTT
NA 19 TRBJ2-3 NA TRBV1 CTSSQHPSASGDSTDTQYF TGCACCAGCAGCCAACATCCTTCGGCTAGCGGGGACAGCACAGATACGCAGTATTTT
TRBD2 18 TRBJ2-5 NA TRBV5-1 CASSLFFPPGLGKETQYF TGCGCCAGCAGCTTGTTTTTTCCGCCGGGACTAGGCAAAGAGACCCAGTACTTC
NA 15 TRBJ1-1 NA TRBV4-3 CASSRKEGFRAEAFF TGCGCCAGCAGCCGAAAAGAGGGGTTTCGCGCTGAAGCTTTCTTT